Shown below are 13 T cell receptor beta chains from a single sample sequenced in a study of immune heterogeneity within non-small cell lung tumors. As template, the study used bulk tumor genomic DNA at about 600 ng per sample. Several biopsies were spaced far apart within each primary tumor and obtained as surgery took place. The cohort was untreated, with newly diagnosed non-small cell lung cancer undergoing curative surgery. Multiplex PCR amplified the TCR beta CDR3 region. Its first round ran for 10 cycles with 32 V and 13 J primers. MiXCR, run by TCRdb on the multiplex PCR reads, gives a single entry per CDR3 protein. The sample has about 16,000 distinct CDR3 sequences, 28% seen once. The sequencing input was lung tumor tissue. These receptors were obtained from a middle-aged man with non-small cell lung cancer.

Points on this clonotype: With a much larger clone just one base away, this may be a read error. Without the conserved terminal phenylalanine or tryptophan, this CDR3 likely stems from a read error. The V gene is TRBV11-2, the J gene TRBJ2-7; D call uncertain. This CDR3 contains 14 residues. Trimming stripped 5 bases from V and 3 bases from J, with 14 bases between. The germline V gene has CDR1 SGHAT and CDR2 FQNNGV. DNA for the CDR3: TGTGCCAGCAGCGGCTCGGAGTATTACTACGAGCAGTACTTA. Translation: CASSGSEYYYEQYL.

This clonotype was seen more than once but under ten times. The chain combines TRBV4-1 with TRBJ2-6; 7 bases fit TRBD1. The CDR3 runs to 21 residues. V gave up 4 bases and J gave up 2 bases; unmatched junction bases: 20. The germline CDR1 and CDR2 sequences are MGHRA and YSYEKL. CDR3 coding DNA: TGCGCCAGCAGCCCAAGGGTCGCCGGACAGGCGAAGGAGACTGGGGCCAACGTCCTGACTTTC. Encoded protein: CASSPRVAGQAKETGANVLTF.

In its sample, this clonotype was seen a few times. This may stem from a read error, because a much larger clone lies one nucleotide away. The chain's CDR3 is CASSYPRGRGHEQYF. In DNA, the CDR3 is TGTGCCAGCAGTTACCCAAGGGGACGGGGTCACGAGCAGTACTTC. The chain joins TRBV6-9 to TRBJ2-7, with D tentatively TRBD1 or TRBD2 (5 bases each). CDR1 is MNHGY, CDR2 SVAAGI, per germline. V was cut by 3 bases and J by 5 bases, with 17 bases left in between. The CDR3 runs to 15 residues.

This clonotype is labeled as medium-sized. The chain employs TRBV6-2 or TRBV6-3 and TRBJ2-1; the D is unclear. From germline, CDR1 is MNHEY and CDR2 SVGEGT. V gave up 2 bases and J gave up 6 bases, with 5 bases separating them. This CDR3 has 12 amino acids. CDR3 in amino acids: CASSYATNEQFF. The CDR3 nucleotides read TGTGCCAGCAGTTACGCGACCAATGAGCAGTTCTTC.

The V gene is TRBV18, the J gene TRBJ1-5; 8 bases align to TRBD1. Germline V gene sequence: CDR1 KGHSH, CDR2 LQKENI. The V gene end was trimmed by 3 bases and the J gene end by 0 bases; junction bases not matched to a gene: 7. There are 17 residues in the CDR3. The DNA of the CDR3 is TGTGCCAGCTCACCCGGACAGGGCGTTTATAGCAATCAGCCCCAGCATTTT. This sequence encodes CASSPGQGVYSNQPQHF.

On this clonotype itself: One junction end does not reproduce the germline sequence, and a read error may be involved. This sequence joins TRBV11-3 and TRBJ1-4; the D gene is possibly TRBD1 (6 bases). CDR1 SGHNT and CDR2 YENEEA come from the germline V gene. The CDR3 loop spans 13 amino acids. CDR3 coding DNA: TGTGCCAACAGCGCCCACAGGGACCGGGAACTGTTTTTT. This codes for CANSAHRDRELFF.

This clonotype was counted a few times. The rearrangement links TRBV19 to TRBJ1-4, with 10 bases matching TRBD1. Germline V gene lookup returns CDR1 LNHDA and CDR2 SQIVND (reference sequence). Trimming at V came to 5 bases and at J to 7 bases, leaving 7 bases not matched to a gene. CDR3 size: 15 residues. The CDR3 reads CASSAFRDRGEKLFF. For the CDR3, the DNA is TGTGCCAGTAGTGCCTTCCGGGACAGGGGTGAAAAACTGTTTTTT.

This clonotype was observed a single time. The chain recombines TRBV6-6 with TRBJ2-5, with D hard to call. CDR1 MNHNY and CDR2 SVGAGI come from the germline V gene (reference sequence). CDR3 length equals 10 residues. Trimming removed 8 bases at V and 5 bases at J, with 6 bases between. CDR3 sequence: CASGSETQYF. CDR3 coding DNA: TGTGCCAGCGGAAGTGAGACCCAGTACTTC.

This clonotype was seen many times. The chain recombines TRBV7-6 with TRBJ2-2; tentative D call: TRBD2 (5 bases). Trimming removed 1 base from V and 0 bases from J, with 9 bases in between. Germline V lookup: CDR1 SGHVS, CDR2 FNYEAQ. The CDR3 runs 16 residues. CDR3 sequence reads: CASSLERAANTGELFF. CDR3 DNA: TGTGCCAGCAGCTTAGAGAGGGCGGCGAACACCGGGGAGCTGTTTTTT.

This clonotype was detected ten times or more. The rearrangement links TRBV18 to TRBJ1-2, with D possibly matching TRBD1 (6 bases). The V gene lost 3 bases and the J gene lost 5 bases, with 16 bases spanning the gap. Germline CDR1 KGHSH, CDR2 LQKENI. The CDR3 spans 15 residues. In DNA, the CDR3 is TGTGCCAGCTCACCGAGGGCCGGGGGCCCTTATGGCTACACCTTC. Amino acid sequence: CASSPRAGGPYGYTF.

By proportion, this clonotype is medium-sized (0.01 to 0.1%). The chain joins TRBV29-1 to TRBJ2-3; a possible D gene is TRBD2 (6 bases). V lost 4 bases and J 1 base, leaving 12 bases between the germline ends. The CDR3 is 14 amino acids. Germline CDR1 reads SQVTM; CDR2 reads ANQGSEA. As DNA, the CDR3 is TGCAGCGTTGCGGTAGCGGCCCGCACAGATACGCAGTATTTT. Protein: CSVAVAARTDTQYF.

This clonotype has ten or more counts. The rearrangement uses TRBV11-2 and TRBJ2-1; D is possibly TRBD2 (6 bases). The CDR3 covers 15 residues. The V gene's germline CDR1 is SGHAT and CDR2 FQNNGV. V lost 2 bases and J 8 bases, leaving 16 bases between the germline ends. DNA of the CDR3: TGTGCCAGCAGCTTATGGGACTCCGGGTACGATGAGCAGTTCTTC. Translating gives CASSLWDSGYDEQFF.

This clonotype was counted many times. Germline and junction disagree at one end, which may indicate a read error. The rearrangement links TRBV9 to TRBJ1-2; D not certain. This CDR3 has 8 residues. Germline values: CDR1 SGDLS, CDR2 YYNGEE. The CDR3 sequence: CASSVGPF. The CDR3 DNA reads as TGTGCCAGCAGCGTAGGGCCCTTC.